A single sample gave rise to the 22 T cell receptor beta chains below, sequenced in a study of shared clonotypes between healthy human individuals (dated by TCRdb to about 2020). Library preparation was by the immunoSEQ multiplex PCR assay. TCRdb re-hosts the immuneACCESS table, in-frame sequences only. Its copies lack some clones; in the studies checked, an unresolved V gene accounts for under half of them, and the cause for the rest is not known. The sample records some 2,500,000 clones, approximately 93% of which are singletons. The ten largest clones take up approximately 0.35% of the sample. The sequencing input was naive CD4+ T cells from PBMCs. What the cell subset or site label conveys for this sample: CD45RA+ positively selected. The receptors derive from a man aged 18 to 35 in good health. Some clones in this sample may be carry-over from other donors' samples.

The chain combines TRBV2 with TRBJ2-4, with 8 bases lining up with TRBD2. The CDR3 is 14 amino acids. V was pared by 3 bases and J by 4 bases, with 2 bases of the junction left unmatched. The germline gives CDR1 SNHLY, CDR2 FYNNEI. In DNA form, the CDR3 reads TGTGCCAGCAGTGATGCTAGCGGGAAAAACATTCAGTACTTC. Its protein product is CASSDASGKNIQYF.

The chain couples TRBV5-8 to TRBJ1-2; TRBD1 might be the D (5 bases). The length of the CDR3 is 16 residues. Germline CDR1 SGHTS, CDR2 YDEGEE. Trimming pared 3 bases from V and 4 bases from J, leaving 19 bases between. For the CDR3, the DNA is TGTGCCAGCAGCTCAACAGTACAGGCCACCGTCTATGGCTACACCTTC. Protein: CASSSTVQATVYGYTF.

This clone was counted once. This chain joins TRBV6-1 and TRBJ1-2, with D unclear. The germline CDR1 and CDR2 sequences are MNHNS and SASEGT. V dropped 8 bases and J dropped 4 bases, with 14 bases sitting between them. The CDR3 length is 13 residues. CDR3 protein: CASRYGTSYGYTF. In DNA form, the CDR3 reads TGTGCCAGCCGGTACGGAACAAGCTATGGCTACACCTTC.

This clone came up a few times. The chain carries TRBV27 and TRBJ2-7, with 10 bases that match TRBD2. The CDR3 runs 14 residues. Germline V CDR1 and CDR2: MNHEY, SMNVEV (reference sequence). J lost 3 bases, V lost 5 bases, and 4 bases had no gene match. CDR3 amino acids: CASSRTSGGYEQYF. CDR3 DNA: TGTGCCAGCAGTCGGACTAGCGGAGGCTACGAGCAGTACTTC.

This clone was picked up a small number of times. V and J are TRBV28 and TRBJ1-2; 10 bases line up with TRBD1. Trimming took 7 bases from V and 3 from J; bases not matched to a gene: 8. This CDR3 comprises 15 residues. Germline values: CDR1 MDHEN, CDR2 SYDVKM. The CDR3 spells CASTPVGTGDYGYTF. The CDR3 coding sequence is TGTGCCAGCACCCCAGTGGGGACAGGGGACTATGGCTACACCTTC.

This chain joins TRBV7-3 and TRBJ2-1, with D possibly matching TRBD2 (6 bases). This CDR3 contains 14 residues. Germline V gene lookup returns CDR1 SGHTA and CDR2 FQGTGA. Deletions cut 9 bases from V and 4 bases from J, with 16 bases between. CDR3 sequence: CASSPGLQYNEQFF. The DNA for the CDR3 is TGTGCCAGTTCTCCGGGACTTCAGTACAATGAGCAGTTCTTC.

The gene calls are TRBV27 and TRBJ2-7; D not certain. Germline V gene sequence: CDR1 MNHEY, CDR2 SMNVEV (reference sequence). This CDR3 has 15 amino acids. Trimming cost V 3 bases and J 0 bases, with 12 bases left between them. The CDR3 DNA is TGTGCCAGCAGTTTGGCCCTTACCGCCTCCTACGAGCAGTACTTC. Its protein product is CASSLALTASYEQYF.

The rearrangement links TRBV28 to TRBJ2-7; possible D gene TRBD1, 6 bases. From germline, CDR1 is MDHEN and CDR2 SYDVKM. This CDR3 comprises 14 residues. V gave up 4 bases and J gave up 5 bases, with 15 bases separating them. The CDR3 nucleotides read TGTGCCAGCAGTTCGATCAGGGGATCCCACGAGCAGTACTTC. This gives the protein CASSSIRGSHEQYF.

The chain has TRBV18 and TRBJ1-5, with 11 bases identical to TRBD1. This CDR3 spans 17 amino acids. Trimming took 6 bases from V and 0 from J; bases not matched to a gene: 7. Germline assignment: CDR1 KGHSH and CDR2 LQKENI. The CDR3 here is CASSGTGGQTSNQPQHF. In DNA, the CDR3 is TGTGCCAGCTCCGGGACAGGGGGGCAAACTAGCAATCAGCCCCAGCATTTT.

Written as DNA, the CDR3 is TGTGCCAGTAGTACCGGGACAGGCCGTTATGGCTACACCTTC. This gives the protein CASSTGTGRYGYTF. The chain is built from TRBV19 and TRBJ1-2; 8 nucleotides line up with TRBD1. This CDR3 region has 14 residues. Trimming removed 4 bases from V and 5 bases from J; junction bases left unmatched: 6. Germline V gives CDR1 LNHDA, CDR2 SQIVND (reference sequence).

Comment on this clone: Different DNA sequences within this sample yield the same CDR3. In DNA form, the CDR3 reads TGCGCCAGCAGCTTGGCCGGGGGGACCGGGGAGCTGTTTTTT. It encodes CASSLAGGTGELFF. J is TRBJ2-2 and V is TRBV5-1, with 7 bases aligning to TRBD2. The V segment lost 0 bases and the J segment 5 bases; nucleotides outside the gene matches: 1. The length of the CDR3 is 14 residues. Germline V lookup: CDR1 SGHRS, CDR2 YFSETQ.

This clone was recorded only once. The rearrangement joins TRBV15 to TRBJ1-4; TRBD1 aligns across 7 bases. The CDR3 has 14 residues. The germline CDR1 and CDR2 sequences are LNHNV and YYDKDF (reference sequence). V lost 3 bases to trimming and J lost 10 bases; unmatched junction nucleotides: 8. In nucleotides, the CDR3 is TGTGCCACCAGCAGGTCAAGGACAGGTGGAAAACTGTTTTTT. This encodes CATSRSRTGGKLFF.

This chain links TRBV5-4 with TRBJ1-2, with D possibly matching TRBD1 (5 bases). The CDR3 is 13 residues long. The germline V and J ends were trimmed by 4 bases and 8 bases, with 15 bases remaining between them. CDR1 and CDR2 (germline): SGHNT, YYREEE (reference sequence). The CDR3 region is CASSEGTQRGYTF. DNA of the CDR3: TGTGCCAGCAGCGAAGGGACCCAAAGAGGCTACACCTTC.

This sequence joins TRBV4-1 and TRBJ2-7; the D gene is possibly TRBD2 (7 bases). V shed 2 bases and J shed 5 bases, with 22 bases lying between them. Germline CDR1 and CDR2: MGHRA and YSYEKL. The CDR3 totals 17 residues. The CDR3 loop is CASSQMGGRGRGNEQYF. CDR3 sequence (DNA): TGCGCCAGCAGCCAAATGGGGGGGCGTGGGAGAGGCAACGAGCAGTACTTC.

This clone has a single count. The chain carries TRBV5-1 and TRBJ2-1, with 14 bases lining up with TRBD2. Germline CDR1 SGHRS, CDR2 YFSETQ. The ends lost 0 bases at V and 7 bases at J; junction bases unmatched: 6. The CDR3 sequence is 17 residues long. The CDR3 is CASSLEGLAGVGNEQFF. The CDR3 nucleotides are TGCGCCAGCAGCTTGGAGGGACTAGCGGGAGTAGGTAATGAGCAGTTCTTC.

The chain employs TRBV5-1 and TRBJ2-1; D ambiguous. Germline V lookup: CDR1 SGHRS, CDR2 YFSETQ. The length of the CDR3 is 12 residues. V was pared by 9 bases and J by 2 bases, with 9 bases between. This CDR3 is CATRGTYNEQFF. The CDR3 DNA reads TGCGCCACCAGAGGTACCTACAATGAGCAGTTCTTC.

The chain joins TRBV2 to TRBJ2-5; D remains ambiguous. Germline V gene sequence: CDR1 SNHLY, CDR2 FYNNEI. This CDR3 contains 12 residues. V was clipped by 7 bases and J by 7 bases, with 13 bases between them. The CDR3 loop reads CASTEIPGTQYF. CDR3 sequence (DNA): TGTGCCAGCACCGAAATACCGGGGACCCAGTACTTC.

The chain has TRBV21-1 and TRBJ2-7; the DNA was not compared with TRBD1, the D call given in the table. TRBV21-1 is described as a pseudogene. The CDR3 covers 23 residues. As DNA, the CDR3 is TGTGCCAGCAGCAAGGAAAGGGACAGGGACTCTAACCTGACTAGCGATGCCCCCTACGAGCAGTACTTC. Amino acid sequence: CASSKERDRDSNLTSDAPYEQYF.

V gene TRBV6-6 combines with J gene TRBJ1-2, with 9 bases lining up with TRBD1. Germline V CDR1 and CDR2: MNHNY, SVGAGI (reference sequence). V dropped 2 bases and J dropped 6; count of bases not matched to a gene: 7. This CDR3 is 15 amino acids long. The CDR3: CASSYPDRGVHGYTF. The DNA of the CDR3 is TGTGCCAGCAGTTACCCGGACAGGGGTGTCCATGGCTACACCTTC.

The chain carries TRBV7-9 and TRBJ2-1; unclear D gene. Deletions cut 1 base from V and 3 bases from J, with 13 bases between. CDR1 SEHNR and CDR2 FQNEAQ come from the germline V gene (reference sequence). The CDR3 totals 16 residues. CDR3: CASSLGYSSDYNEQFF. In DNA form, the CDR3 reads TGTGCCAGCAGCTTAGGGTATTCTTCTGACTACAATGAGCAGTTCTTC.

The chain carries TRBV11-3 and TRBJ2-3, with TRBD1 identical over 7 bases. The CDR3 consists of 13 residues. Germline trimming cut 5 bases from V and 6 bases from J; bases unmatched to any gene: 5. Germline V lookup: CDR1 SGHNT, CDR2 YENEEA. In DNA form, the CDR3 reads TGTGCCAGCAGCACCCAACAGGGGGATACGCAGTATTTT. It translates to CASSTQQGDTQYF. The full variable domain, with the rest looked up from reference TRBV11-3 and TRBJ2-3, is EAGVVQSPRYKIIEKKQPVAFWCNPISGHNTLYWYLQNLGQGPELLIRYENEEAVDDSQLPKDRFSAERLKGVDSTLKIQPAELGDSAVYLCASSTQQGDTQYFGPGTRLTVL.

The count of this clone is one. The J gene is TRBJ2-5, the V gene TRBV29-1, with a possible D match to TRBD2 (6 bases). Trimming took 7 bases from V and 4 from J, leaving 13 bases between them. The CDR3 runs 12 residues. Germline V gene data show CDR1 as SQVTM and CDR2 as ANQGSEA. CDR3 nucleotide sequence: TGCAGCGCTCACGGGGGAGCAGAGACCCAGTACTTC. It specifies CSAHGGAETQYF.